The clone carrying this TCR beta chain was counted ten times or more. Its specificity is unknown. TCRdb fed the multiplex PCR reads into MiXCR, producing one record per CDR3 protein. Here the sample spans 180,000 or so distinct CDR3 sequences, about 30% being singletons. This sample is part of a study of breast tumors, draining lymph nodes, adjacent tissues. Whole-study findings and limits: Tumor TCR diversity was below lymph nodes but above nontumor tissue.

Germline V gene data show CDR1 as KGHDR and CDR2 as SFDVKD. The CDR3 is 14 amino acids. V gave up 7 bases and J gave up 0 bases, with 12 bases separating them. Samples came from axillary lymph nodes draining the breast cancer. The source is a female donor with breast cancer. Some clones in this sample may be carry-over from other donors' samples. The chain recombines TRBV24-1 with TRBJ2-7, with D perhaps given as TRBD1 or TRBD2 (6 bases each). The material sequenced was axillary lymph node tissue. The CDR3 DNA sequence: TGTGCCACCAGCGAGGGGGGCGGCTCCTACGAGCAGTACTTC. As protein: CATSEGGGSYEQYF.